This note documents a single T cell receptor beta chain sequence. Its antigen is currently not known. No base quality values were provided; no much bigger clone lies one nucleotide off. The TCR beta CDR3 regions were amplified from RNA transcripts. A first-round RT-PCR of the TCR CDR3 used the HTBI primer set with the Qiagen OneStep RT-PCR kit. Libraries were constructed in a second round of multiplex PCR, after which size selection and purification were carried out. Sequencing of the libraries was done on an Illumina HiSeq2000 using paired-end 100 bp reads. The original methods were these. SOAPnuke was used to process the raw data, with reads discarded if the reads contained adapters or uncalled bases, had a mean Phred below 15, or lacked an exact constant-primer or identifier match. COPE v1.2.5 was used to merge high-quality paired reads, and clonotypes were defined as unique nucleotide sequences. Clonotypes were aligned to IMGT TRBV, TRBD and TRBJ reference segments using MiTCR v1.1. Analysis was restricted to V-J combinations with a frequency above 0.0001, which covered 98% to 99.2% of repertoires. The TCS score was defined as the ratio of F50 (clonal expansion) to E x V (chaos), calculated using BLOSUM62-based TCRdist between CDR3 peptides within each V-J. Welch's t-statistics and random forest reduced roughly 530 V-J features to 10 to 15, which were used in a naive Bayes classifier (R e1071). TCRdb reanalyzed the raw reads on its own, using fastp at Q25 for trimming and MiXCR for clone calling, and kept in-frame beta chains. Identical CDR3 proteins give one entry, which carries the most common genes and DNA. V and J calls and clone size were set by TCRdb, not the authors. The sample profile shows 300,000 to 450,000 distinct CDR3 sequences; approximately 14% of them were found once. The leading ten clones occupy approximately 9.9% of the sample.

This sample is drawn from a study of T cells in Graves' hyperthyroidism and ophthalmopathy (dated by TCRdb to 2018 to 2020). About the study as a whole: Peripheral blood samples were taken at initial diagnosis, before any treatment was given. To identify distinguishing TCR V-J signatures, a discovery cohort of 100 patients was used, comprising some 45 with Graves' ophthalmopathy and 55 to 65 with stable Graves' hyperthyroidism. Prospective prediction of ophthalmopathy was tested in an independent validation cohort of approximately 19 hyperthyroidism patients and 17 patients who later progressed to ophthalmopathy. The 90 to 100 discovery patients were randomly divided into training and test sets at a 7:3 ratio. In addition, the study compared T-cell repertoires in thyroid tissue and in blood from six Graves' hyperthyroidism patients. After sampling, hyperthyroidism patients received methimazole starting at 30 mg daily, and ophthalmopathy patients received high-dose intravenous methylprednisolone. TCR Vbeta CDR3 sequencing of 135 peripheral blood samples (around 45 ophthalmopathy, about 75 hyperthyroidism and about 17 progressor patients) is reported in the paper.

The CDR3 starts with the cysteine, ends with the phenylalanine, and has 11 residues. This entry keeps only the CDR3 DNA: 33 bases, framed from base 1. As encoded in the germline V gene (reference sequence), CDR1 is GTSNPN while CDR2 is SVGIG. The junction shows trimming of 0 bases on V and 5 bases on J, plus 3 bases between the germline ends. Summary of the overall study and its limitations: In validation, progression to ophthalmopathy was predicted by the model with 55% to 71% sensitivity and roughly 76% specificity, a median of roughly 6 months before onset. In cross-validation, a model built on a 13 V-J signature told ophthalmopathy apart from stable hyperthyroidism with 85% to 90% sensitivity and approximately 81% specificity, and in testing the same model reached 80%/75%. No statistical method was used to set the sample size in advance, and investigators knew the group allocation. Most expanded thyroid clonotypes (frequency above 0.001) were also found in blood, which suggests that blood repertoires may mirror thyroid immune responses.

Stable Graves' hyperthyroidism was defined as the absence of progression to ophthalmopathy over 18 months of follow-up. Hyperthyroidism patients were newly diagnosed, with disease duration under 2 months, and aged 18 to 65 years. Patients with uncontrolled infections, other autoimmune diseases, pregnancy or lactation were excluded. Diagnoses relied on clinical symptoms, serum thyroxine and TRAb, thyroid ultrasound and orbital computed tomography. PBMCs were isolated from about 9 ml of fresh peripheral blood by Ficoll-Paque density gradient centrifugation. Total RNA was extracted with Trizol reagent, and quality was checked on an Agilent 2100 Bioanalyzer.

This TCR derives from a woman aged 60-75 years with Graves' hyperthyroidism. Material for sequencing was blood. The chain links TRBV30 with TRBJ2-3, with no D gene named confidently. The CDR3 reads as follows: CAWSVQDTQYF. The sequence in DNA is TGTGCCTGGAGTGTACAAGATACGCAGTATTTT.